Below, 29 T cell receptor beta chains from the same sample are listed, as sequenced in a study of T cell clonotyping in hematopoietic cell transplantation. The time point is: recipient sample about 28 days before transplant, after cytoreduction. The method was immunoSEQ multiplex PCR; TCRdb's version includes in-frame clones alone and lacks a portion of them. The table shows about 76,000 clones, with almost 97% occurring only once. The sequencing here drew on peripheral blood mononuclear cells, taken before stem cell transplant. These receptors came from a woman between 50 and 59 years old with acute myeloid leukemia. Some clones in this sample may be carry-over from other donors' samples.

This sequence joins TRBV6-5 and TRBJ2-6; no reliable D call. Trimming removed 10 bases at V and 4 bases at J, with 11 bases between. CDR1 and CDR2 from the germline V gene are MNHEY and SVGAGI. There are 13 residues in the CDR3. CDR3: CATGTPGANVLTF. In nucleotides, the CDR3 is TGTGCCACCGGAACCCCCGGGGCCAACGTCCTGACTTTC.

CDR3 residues: CATVPGQGWNEKLFF. Written as DNA, the CDR3 is TGTGCCACCGTCCCGGGACAGGGTTGGAATGAAAAACTGTTTTTT. V is TRBV6-6 and J is TRBJ1-4; 9 bases are shared with TRBD1. With V trimmed by 10 bases and J by 5 bases, 11 bases remained unmatched. Germline CDR1 reads MNHNY; CDR2 reads SVGAGI (reference sequence). The CDR3 has 15 residues.

This chain connects TRBV6-4 to TRBJ1-6; 7 bases agree with TRBD1. The V and J ends lost 8 bases and 7 bases, in that order; junction bases with no gene match: 5. Germline-derived CDR1 and CDR2 are MRHNA and SNTAGT. The CDR3 has 13 residues. CDR3 DNA sequence: TGTGCCAGCCAACAGGGGCACAATTCACCCCTCCACTTT. This sequence encodes CASQQGHNSPLHF.

The genes are TRBV14 and TRBJ2-7, with 9 bases aligning to TRBD1. The CDR3 has 17 residues. The trim removed 2 bases at V and 8 bases at J, leaving 16 bases unmatched. The germline V gene has CDR1 SGHDN and CDR2 FVKESK. CDR3 residues: CASSQPNRGRSRVKQYF. In DNA, the CDR3 is TGTGCCAGCAGCCAACCCAACAGGGGGCGAAGCCGTGTGAAGCAGTACTTC.

The rearrangement links TRBV5-6 to TRBJ2-5, with 8 bases matching TRBD1. Trimming at V came to 4 bases and at J to 5 bases, leaving 10 bases not matched to a gene. The CDR3 is 15 amino acids. CDR1 and CDR2 (germline): SGHDT, YYEEEE. The CDR3 loop reads CASSGRGQAAETQYF. The CDR3 DNA reads TGTGCCAGCAGCGGCCGGGGACAGGCGGCCGAGACCCAGTACTTC.

The DNA for the CDR3 is TGTGCCAGCAGAGAGACAGGGAGCACTGAAGCTTTCTTT. It yields the protein CASRETGSTEAFF. The chain recombines TRBV6-1 with TRBJ1-1; 7 nucleotides line up with TRBD1. V lost 6 bases and J lost 4; bases outside the gene matches: 5. CDR3 length: 13 amino acids. From germline, CDR1 is MNHNS and CDR2 SASEGT.

The V gene is TRBV28, the J gene TRBJ1-6; 10 bases map to TRBD1. CDR1 MDHEN and CDR2 SYDVKM come from the germline V gene. This CDR3 is built from 16 residues. With V trimmed by 6 bases and J by 9 bases, 11 bases remained unmatched. CDR3 in amino acids: CASRYTGTGVGSPLHF. CDR3 sequence (DNA): TGTGCCAGCAGATATACCGGGACAGGGGTTGGTTCACCCCTCCACTTT.

The genes are TRBV2 and TRBJ2-5; D is unclear. This CDR3 has 15 residues. V dropped 6 bases and J dropped 0 bases, with 14 bases sitting between them. Germline lookup yields CDR1 SNHLY and CDR2 FYNNEI. The DNA for the CDR3 is TGTGCCAGCAGGGAGTTACTTCTGTACCAAGAGACCCAGTACTTC. This codes for CASRELLLYQETQYF.

This clone was seen only once. The chain recombines TRBV11-3 with TRBJ2-7, with D possibly being TRBD2 (5 bases). The length of the CDR3 is 14 residues. Trimming cost V 4 bases and J 0 bases, with 10 bases left between them. CDR1 is SGHNT and CDR2 is YENEEA in the germline V gene. CDR3 protein: CASSSRDDSYEQYF. CDR3 in DNA: TGTGCCAGCAGCTCCCGGGATGACTCCTACGAGCAGTACTTC.

This chain joins TRBV6-5 and TRBJ2-2; 7 nucleotides agree with TRBD1. Germline V lookup: CDR1 MNHEY, CDR2 SVGAGI. This CDR3 has 16 amino acids. J gave up 0 bases and V 4 bases, and 5 bases lay outside the gene matches. The CDR3 DNA follows: TGTGCCAGCAGTTCACAGACAGGGACGAACACCGGGGAGCTGTTTTTT. Translation: CASSSQTGTNTGELFF.

This clone was counted a single time. The V gene is TRBV20-1, the J gene TRBJ1-5; no clear D. The CDR3 extends over 10 amino acids. Germline CDR1 is DFQATT and CDR2 is SNEGSKA (reference sequence). The ends were cut back, 3 bases at V and 6 bases at J, with 3 bases in the middle. Here the CDR3 reads CSARFQPQHF. DNA of the CDR3: TGCAGTGCTAGGTTTCAGCCCCAGCATTTT.

The rearrangement joins TRBV7-8 to TRBJ2-5, with unresolved D. With 5 bases removed from V and 1 base from J, the gap between germline ends came to 8 bases. The CDR3 covers 13 residues. CDR1 and CDR2 from the germline V gene are SGHVS and FQNEAQ. CDR3 nucleotide sequence: TGTGCCAGCAGCCCGACGGTCCAAGAGACCCAGTACTTC. As protein: CASSPTVQETQYF. Combining the CDR3 with reference TRBV7-8 and TRBJ2-5 gives the whole variable domain GAGVSQSPRYKVAKRGQDVALRCDPISGHVSLFWYQQALGQGPEFLTYFQNEAQLDKSGLPSDRFFAERPEGSVSTLKIQRTQQEDSAVYLCASSPTVQETQYFGPGTRLLVL.

This sequence joins TRBV5-1 and TRBJ1-1, with 8 bases matching TRBD1. This CDR3 region has 15 residues. V shed 2 bases, J shed 3 bases, and the junction held 6 bases outside the gene matches. Germline CDR1 reads SGHRS; CDR2 reads YFSETQ. In DNA form, the CDR3 reads TGCGCCAGCAGCTTCAAGCCGACAGGGGACACTGAAGCTTTCTTT. Translating gives CASSFKPTGDTEAFF.

The chain combines TRBV29-1 with TRBJ1-2; D unclear. Germline lookup yields CDR1 SQVTM and CDR2 ANQGSEA. The CDR3 sequence is 11 residues long. With 7 bases removed from V and 8 bases from J, the gap between germline ends came to 14 bases. Here the CDR3 reads CSALEDPGYTF. The DNA of the CDR3 is TGCAGCGCTCTCGAGGACCCAGGCTACACCTTC. The variable domain in full, with the rest retrieved from reference TRBV29-1 and TRBJ1-2, is SAVISQKPSRDICQRGTSLTIQCQVDSQVTMMFWYRQQPGQSLTLIATANQGSEATYESGFVIDKFPISRPNLTFSTLTVSNMSPEDSSIYLCSALEDPGYTFGSGTRLTVV.

The chain links TRBV19 to TRBJ1-1; D remains unclear. Trimming removed 7 bases from V and 1 base from J, with 10 bases in between. Germline values: CDR1 LNHDA, CDR2 SQIVND (reference sequence). CDR3 length: 13 amino acids. CDR3 loop: CASKSISNTEAFF. The CDR3 DNA reads as TGTGCCAGTAAGAGTATATCGAACACTGAAGCTTTCTTT.

The J gene is TRBJ1-5, the V gene TRBV5-6; D not certain. Per the germline V gene, CDR1 is SGHDT and CDR2 is YYEEEE. Trimming stripped 0 bases from V and 6 bases from J, with 10 bases between. The CDR3 has 14 residues. CDR3 in DNA: TGTGCCAGCAGCTTGGGTTTGGGAGCTCAGCCCCAGCATTTT. It codes for CASSLGLGAQPQHF.

The chain joins TRBV11-2 to TRBJ2-2; D gene uncertain. The CDR3 extends over 14 amino acids. Per the germline V gene, CDR1 is SGHAT and CDR2 is FQNNGV. Trimming left V 0 bases short and J 7 bases short, with 9 bases between. Written as DNA, the CDR3 is TGTGCCAGCAGCTTAGATCGGGTAGACGGGGAGCTGTTTTTT. Translated: CASSLDRVDGELFF. Drawing the rest from reference TRBV11-2 and TRBJ2-2, the complete variable domain is EAGVAQSPRYKIIEKRQSVAFWCNPISGHATLYWYQQILGQGPKLLIQFQNNGVVDDSQLPKDRFSAERLKGVDSTLKIQPAKLEDSAVYLCASSLDRVDGELFFGEGSRLTVL.

In its sample, this clone was seen once. The rearrangement links TRBV27 to TRBJ1-2, with D possibly being TRBD1 (6 bases). CDR3 length equals 17 residues. Trimming removed 0 bases at V and 7 bases at J, with 21 bases between. From germline, CDR1 is MNHEY and CDR2 SMNVEV (reference sequence). In DNA, the CDR3 is TGTGCCAGCAGTTTATCGGAGAGGGGGGGCTGGTCTAGTGGCTACACCTTC. As protein: CASSLSERGGWSSGYTF.

The rearrangement links TRBV18 to TRBJ2-3, with 9 bases matching TRBD2. The germline V gene has CDR1 KGHSH and CDR2 LQKENI. This CDR3 has 16 residues. V trimming: 3 bases; J trimming: 4 bases; junction bases outside the gene matches: 8. The DNA of the CDR3 is TGTGCCAGCTCACCTCGTAGCGGGGGAGGCGCAGATACGCAGTATTTT. It encodes CASSPRSGGGADTQYF.

The chain employs TRBV29-1 and TRBJ2-1; 7 bases align to TRBD2. The CDR3 has 13 amino acids. Per germline, CDR1 SQVTM and CDR2 ANQGSEA. Unmatched junction bases numbered 5, after V lost 6 bases and J lost 3 bases. CDR3 in DNA: TGCAGCGTCACTAGCGAATACTACAATGAGCAGTTCTTC. Protein sequence: CSVTSEYYNEQFF.

This chain connects TRBV9 to TRBJ2-7; 8 bases align to TRBD1. This CDR3 spans 14 amino acids. The J segment lost 2 bases and the V segment lost 3 bases, leaving 4 bases of the junction unmatched. Germline V gives CDR1 SGDLS, CDR2 YYNGEE. For the CDR3, the DNA is TGTGCCAGCAGCGCGGGACAGGCGACCTACGAGCAGTACTTC. This gives the protein CASSAGQATYEQYF.

The rearrangement links TRBV10-3 to TRBJ1-5; D possibly corresponds to TRBD1 (6 bases). The CDR3 totals 15 residues. Germline-derived CDR1 and CDR2 are ENHRY and SYGVKD. V was shortened by 6 bases and J by 0 bases, with 12 bases between the two germline ends. CDR3 sequence reads: CAISPGHYSNQPQHF. The CDR3 nucleotides are TGTGCCATCAGCCCGGGACACTATAGCAATCAGCCCCAGCATTTT.

V is TRBV19 and J is TRBJ1-3; no clear D. V was shortened by 3 bases and J by 0 bases, with 15 bases between the two germline ends. Germline V gene data show CDR1 as LNHDA and CDR2 as SQIVND (reference sequence). This CDR3 has 17 residues. The CDR3 protein is CASSIFAFSGSGNTIYF. CDR3 coding DNA: TGTGCCAGTAGTATTTTTGCCTTCTCCGGCTCTGGAAACACCATATATTTT. Together with reference TRBV19 and TRBJ1-3, the CDR3 gives the full variable domain: DGGITQSPKYLFRKEGQNVTLSCEQNLNHDAMYWYRQDPGQGLRLIYYSQIVNDFQKGDIAEGYSVSREKKESFPLTVTSAQKNPTAFYLCASSIFAFSGSGNTIYFGEGSWLTVV.

This chain joins TRBV11-3 and TRBJ2-5, with 11 bases fitting TRBD2. CDR1 SGHNT and CDR2 YENEEA come from the germline V gene. This CDR3 contains 18 residues. V was pared by 2 bases and J by 4 bases, with 12 bases of the junction left unmatched. CDR3 sequence (DNA): TGTGCCAGCAGCTTACAGGGGCCGACTAGCGGGAAGGCAGAGACCCAGTACTTC. Translated, it gives CASSLQGPTSGKAETQYF.

The genes are TRBV28 and TRBJ2-7; D ambiguous. The CDR3 length is 14 residues. Between the trimmed V and J ends, which lost 5 bases and 5 bases, there was a span of 16 bases. CDR1 is MDHEN, CDR2 SYDVKM, per germline. CDR3 residues: CASSPQYRVDEQYF. The CDR3 region has the DNA TGTGCCAGCAGTCCCCAATATAGAGTCGACGAGCAGTACTTC.

The gene calls are TRBV5-4 and TRBJ2-7; possibly TRBD1 or TRBD2 for D (5 bases each). The V end was cut by 1 base, the J end by 2 bases, with 10 bases between. The CDR3 consists of 14 residues. Looked up from germline, CDR1 is SGHNT and CDR2 is YYREEE (reference sequence). CDR3 DNA sequence: TGTGCCAGCAGCTTGACCGGGACCACCTACGAGCAGTACTTC. The encoded protein is CASSLTGTTYEQYF. Using reference TRBV5-4 and TRBJ2-7 for the parts outside the CDR3, the full variable domain is ETGVTQSPTHLIKTRGQQVTLRCSSQSGHNTVSWYQQALGQGPQFIFQYYREEENGRGNFPPRFSGLQFPNYSSELNVNALELDDSALYLCASSLTGTTYEQYFGPGTRLTVT.

This chain connects TRBV25-1 to TRBJ2-2, with TRBD1 as a possible D gene (6 bases). Trimming pared 6 bases from V and 1 base from J, leaving 15 bases between. From germline, CDR1 is MGHDK and CDR2 SYGVNS. CDR3 size: 16 residues. The CDR3 here is CASRRQTGKNTGELFF. CDR3 DNA sequence: TGTGCCAGCAGACGACAAACAGGGAAGAACACCGGGGAGCTGTTTTTT.

The chain joins TRBV2 to TRBJ2-1; 7 nucleotides align to TRBD2. Losses at the gene ends were 7 bases for V and 7 bases for J; bases not matched to a gene: 16. This CDR3 spans 16 amino acids. Germline assignment: CDR1 SNHLY and CDR2 FYNNEI. The DNA of the CDR3 is TGTGCCAGCACCTCCCCCCGGGGGAGGGTTGAGAATGAGCAGTTCTTC. As protein: CASTSPRGRVENEQFF.

V gene TRBV30 combines with J gene TRBJ2-7; D gene ambiguous. The CDR3 runs to 11 residues. Trimming left V 5 bases short and J 8 bases short, with 13 bases between. The germline V gene has CDR1 GTSNPN and CDR2 SVGIG (reference sequence). CDR3: CAWASGFQQYF. The DNA of the CDR3 is TGTGCCTGGGCGTCTGGTTTTCAGCAGTACTTC.